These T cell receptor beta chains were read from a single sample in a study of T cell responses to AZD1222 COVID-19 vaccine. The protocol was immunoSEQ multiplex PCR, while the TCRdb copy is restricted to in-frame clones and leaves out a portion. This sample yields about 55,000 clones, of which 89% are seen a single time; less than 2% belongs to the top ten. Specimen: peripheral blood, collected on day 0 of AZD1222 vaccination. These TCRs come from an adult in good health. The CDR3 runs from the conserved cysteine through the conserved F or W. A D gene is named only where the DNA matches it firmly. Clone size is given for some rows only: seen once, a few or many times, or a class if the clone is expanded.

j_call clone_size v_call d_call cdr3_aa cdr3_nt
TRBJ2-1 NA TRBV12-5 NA CASGRSSGASNEQFF TGTGCTAGTGGCAGATCAAGCGGCGCGAGCAATGAGCAGTTCTTC
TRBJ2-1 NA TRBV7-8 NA CASRQQRKSSYNEQFF TGTGCCAGCAGACAACAACGAAAGAGCTCCTACAATGAGCAGTTCTTC
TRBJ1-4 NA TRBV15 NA CATSRYPEVSPSNEKLFF TGTGCCACCAGCAGGTACCCCGAGGTTAGCCCGTCGAATGAAAAACTGTTTTTT
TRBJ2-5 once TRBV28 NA CASNRGGAATQYF TGTGCCAGCAACCGAGGGGGGGCGGCGACCCAGTACTTC
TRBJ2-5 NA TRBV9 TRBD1 CASSVGPQGALTQETQYF TGTGCCAGCAGCGTAGGCCCCCAGGGGGCTTTAACCCAAGAGACCCAGTACTTC
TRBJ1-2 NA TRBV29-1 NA CSVQMGSLSLGYTF TGCAGCGTCCAAATGGGCTCCCTCTCGTTGGGCTACACCTTC
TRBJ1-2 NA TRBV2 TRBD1 CASPGGQGVNGYTF TGTGCCAGCCCCGGAGGACAGGGGGTGAATGGCTACACCTTC
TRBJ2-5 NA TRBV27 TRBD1 CASSSPTGQALGTQYF TGTGCCAGCAGTTCCCCGACCGGACAGGCCCTAGGGACCCAGTACTTC
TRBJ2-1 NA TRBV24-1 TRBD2 CATSGTSGRARNEQFF TGTGCCACCAGTGGGACTAGCGGGAGAGCTCGAAATGAGCAGTTCTTC
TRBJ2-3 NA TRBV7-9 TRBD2 CASSPTTGLAGHTDTQYF TGTGCCAGCAGCCCTACCACCGGACTAGCGGGCCACACAGATACGCAGTATTTT
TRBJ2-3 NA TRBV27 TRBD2 CASSRLAETSTDTQYF TGTGCCAGCAGTCGACTAGCGGAAACTAGCACAGATACGCAGTATTTT
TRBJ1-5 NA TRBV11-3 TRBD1 CASSLKTGGIESNQPQHF TGTGCCAGCAGCTTAAAGACAGGGGGCATCGAGAGCAATCAGCCCCAGCATTTT
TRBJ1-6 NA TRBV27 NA CASSLVNGNSPLHF TGTGCCAGCAGTTTAGTAAACGGGAATTCACCCCTCCACTTT
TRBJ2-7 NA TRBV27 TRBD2 CASSRSGKNGNEQYF TGTGCCAGCAGCCGCAGCGGGAAGAACGGCAACGAGCAGTACTTC
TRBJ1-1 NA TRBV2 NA CASGGEVEAFF TGTGCCAGCGGGGGGGAGGTTGAAGCTTTCTTT
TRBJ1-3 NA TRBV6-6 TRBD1 CASSYSPTGGENTIYF TGTGCCAGCAGTTACTCGCCGACAGGGGGCGAAAACACCATATATTTT
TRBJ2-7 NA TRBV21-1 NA CASKLRGLGGRGYEQYF TGTGCCAGCAAACTGAGGGGGCTAGGCGGGAGAGGCTACGAGCAGTACTTC
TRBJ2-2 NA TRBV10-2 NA CASNALVGTGELFF TGCGCCAGCAATGCGCTAGTGGGGACCGGGGAGCTGTTTTTT